Sequencing of this T cell receptor (beta chain) was carried out in a study of cytomegalovirus exposure and HLA in healthy donors. Sequenced by immunoSEQ multiplex PCR; TCRdb stores in-frame clones only, minus some. The data hold 200,000 to 300,000 clones, with approximately 90% observed a single time. The sequence came from a young man in good health and CMV-seronegative. Material for sequencing was PBMCs.

This chain's CDR3 is CASSSGTGGADTGELFF. The CDR3 nucleotides are TGTGCCAGCAGTTCCGGGACAGGGGGCGCCGACACCGGGGAGCTGTTTTTT. The gene calls are TRBV28 and TRBJ2-2; TRBD1 matches at 12 bases. Germline CDR1 reads MDHEN; CDR2 reads SYDVKM. After removal of 4 bases from V and 3 bases from J, the junction contained 6 bases not matched to a gene. The CDR3 sequence is 17 residues long.